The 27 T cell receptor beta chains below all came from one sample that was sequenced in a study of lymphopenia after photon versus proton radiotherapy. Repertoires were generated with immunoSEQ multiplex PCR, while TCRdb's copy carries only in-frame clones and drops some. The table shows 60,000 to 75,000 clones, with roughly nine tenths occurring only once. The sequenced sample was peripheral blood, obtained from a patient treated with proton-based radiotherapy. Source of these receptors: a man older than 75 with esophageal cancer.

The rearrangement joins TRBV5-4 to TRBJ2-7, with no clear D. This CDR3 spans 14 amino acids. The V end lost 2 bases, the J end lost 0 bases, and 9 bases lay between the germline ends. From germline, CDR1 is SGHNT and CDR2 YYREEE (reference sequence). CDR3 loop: CASSFDFSSYEQYF. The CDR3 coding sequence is TGTGCCAGCAGCTTCGACTTCAGCTCCTACGAGCAGTACTTC. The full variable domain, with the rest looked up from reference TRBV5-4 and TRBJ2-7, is ETGVTQSPTHLIKTRGQQVTLRCSSQSGHNTVSWYQQALGQGPQFIFQYYREEENGRGNFPPRFSGLQFPNYSSELNVNALELDDSALYLCASSFDFSSYEQYFGPGTRLTVT.

The DNA of the CDR3 is TGTGCCAGCAGCTCAGGGGGATGGGGGGAGGCTGGGTCTGACGAGCAGTACTTC. Protein product: CASSSGGWGEAGSDEQYF. The J gene is TRBJ2-7, the V gene TRBV7-8; D possibly corresponds to TRBD1 (7 bases). CDR3 length: 18 residues. Trimming stripped 4 bases from V and 5 bases from J, with 27 bases between. Germline CDR1 is SGHVS and CDR2 is FQNEAQ.

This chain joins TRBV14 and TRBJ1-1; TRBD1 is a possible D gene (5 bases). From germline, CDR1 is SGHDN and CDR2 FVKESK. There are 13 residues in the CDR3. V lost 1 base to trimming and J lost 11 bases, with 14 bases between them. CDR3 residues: CASSQGGTGLAFF. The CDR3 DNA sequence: TGTGCCAGCAGCCAAGGTGGGACCGGGCTTGCTTTCTTT.

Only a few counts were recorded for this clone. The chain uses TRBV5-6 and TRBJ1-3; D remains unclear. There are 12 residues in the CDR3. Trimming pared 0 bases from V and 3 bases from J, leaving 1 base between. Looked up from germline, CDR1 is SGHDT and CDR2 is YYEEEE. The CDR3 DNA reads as TGTGCCAGCAGCTTGGTTGGAAACACCATATATTTT. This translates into CASSLVGNTIYF.

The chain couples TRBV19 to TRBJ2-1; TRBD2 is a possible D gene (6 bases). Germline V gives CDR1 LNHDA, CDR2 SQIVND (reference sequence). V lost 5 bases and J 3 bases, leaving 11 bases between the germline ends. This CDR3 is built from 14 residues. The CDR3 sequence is CASSPGLIYNEQFF. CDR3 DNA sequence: TGTGCCAGTAGTCCGGGACTCATCTACAATGAGCAGTTCTTC.

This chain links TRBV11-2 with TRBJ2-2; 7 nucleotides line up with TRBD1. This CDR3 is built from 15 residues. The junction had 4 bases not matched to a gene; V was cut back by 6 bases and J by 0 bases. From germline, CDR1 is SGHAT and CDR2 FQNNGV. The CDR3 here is CASSRGQTNTGELFF. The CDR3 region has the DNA TGTGCCAGCAGTCGGGGACAGACGAACACCGGGGAGCTGTTTTTT.

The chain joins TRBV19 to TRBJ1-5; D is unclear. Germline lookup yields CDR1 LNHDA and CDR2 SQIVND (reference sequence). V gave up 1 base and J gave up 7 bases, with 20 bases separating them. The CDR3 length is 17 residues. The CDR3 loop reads CASSIGGKPPPRQPQHF. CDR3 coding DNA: TGTGCCAGTAGTATAGGTGGAAAACCACCACCTCGGCAGCCCCAGCATTTT.

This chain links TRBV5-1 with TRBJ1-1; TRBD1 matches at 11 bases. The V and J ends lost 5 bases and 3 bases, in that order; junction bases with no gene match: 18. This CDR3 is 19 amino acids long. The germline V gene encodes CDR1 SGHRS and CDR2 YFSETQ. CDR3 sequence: CASRSDRGRYGPRDTEAFF. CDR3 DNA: TGCGCCAGCAGATCGGACAGGGGGCGTTACGGGCCTAGGGACACTGAAGCTTTCTTT.

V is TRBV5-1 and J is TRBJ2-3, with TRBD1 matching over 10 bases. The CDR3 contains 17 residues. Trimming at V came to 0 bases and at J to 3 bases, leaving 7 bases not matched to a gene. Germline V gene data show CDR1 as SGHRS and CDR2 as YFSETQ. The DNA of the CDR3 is TGCGCCAGCAGCTTGGCTGCCTCGGGACAGGGGACAGATACGCAGTATTTT. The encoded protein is CASSLAASGQGTDTQYF.

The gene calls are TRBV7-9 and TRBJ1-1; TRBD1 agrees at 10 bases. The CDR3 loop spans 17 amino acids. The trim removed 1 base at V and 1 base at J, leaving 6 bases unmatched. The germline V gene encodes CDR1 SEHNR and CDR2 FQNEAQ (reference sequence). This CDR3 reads CASSLDLWTGGNTEAFF. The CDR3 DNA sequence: TGTGCCAGCAGCTTAGATTTATGGACAGGGGGGAACACTGAAGCTTTCTTT.

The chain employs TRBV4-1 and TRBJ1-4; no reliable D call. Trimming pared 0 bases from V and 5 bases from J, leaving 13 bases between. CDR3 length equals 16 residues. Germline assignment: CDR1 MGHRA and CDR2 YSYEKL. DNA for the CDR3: TGCGCCAGCAGCCAAGATCCGGGAGCCTCGAATGAAAAACTGTTTTTT. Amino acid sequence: CASSQDPGASNEKLFF.

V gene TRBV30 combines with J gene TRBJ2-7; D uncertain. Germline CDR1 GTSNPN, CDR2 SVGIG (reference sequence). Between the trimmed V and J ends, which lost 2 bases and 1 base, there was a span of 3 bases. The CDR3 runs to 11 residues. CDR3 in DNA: TGTGCCTGGAGTCGGTCCTACGAGCAGTACTTC. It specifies CAWSRSYEQYF.

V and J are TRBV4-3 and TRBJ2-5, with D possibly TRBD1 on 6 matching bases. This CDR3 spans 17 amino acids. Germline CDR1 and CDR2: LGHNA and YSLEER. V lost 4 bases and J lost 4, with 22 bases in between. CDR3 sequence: CASSLGPGAGLSETQYF. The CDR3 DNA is TGCGCCAGCAGCCTGGGACCAGGGGCAGGATTGTCAGAGACCCAGTACTTC.

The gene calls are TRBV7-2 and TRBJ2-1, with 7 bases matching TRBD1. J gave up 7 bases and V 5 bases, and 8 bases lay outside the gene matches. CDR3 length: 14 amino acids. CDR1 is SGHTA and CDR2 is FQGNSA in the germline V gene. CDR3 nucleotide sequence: TGTGCCAGCAGCCGCGACAGGGACGATAATGAGCAGTTCTTC. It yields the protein CASSRDRDDNEQFF.

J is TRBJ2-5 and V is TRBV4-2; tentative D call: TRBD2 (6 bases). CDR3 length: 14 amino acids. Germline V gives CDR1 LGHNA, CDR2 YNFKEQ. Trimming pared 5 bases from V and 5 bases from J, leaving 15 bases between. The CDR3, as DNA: TGTGCCAGCAGCTCGTTGGCTGGGAGGGAGACCCAGTACTTC. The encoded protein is CASSSLAGRETQYF.

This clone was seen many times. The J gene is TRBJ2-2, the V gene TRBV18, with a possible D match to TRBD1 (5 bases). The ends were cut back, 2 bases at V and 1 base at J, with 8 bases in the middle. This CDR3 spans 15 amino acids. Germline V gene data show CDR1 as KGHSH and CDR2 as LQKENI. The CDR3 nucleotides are TGTGCCAGCTCACCAGGGGCCATGAACACCGGGGAGCTGTTTTTT. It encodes CASSPGAMNTGELFF.

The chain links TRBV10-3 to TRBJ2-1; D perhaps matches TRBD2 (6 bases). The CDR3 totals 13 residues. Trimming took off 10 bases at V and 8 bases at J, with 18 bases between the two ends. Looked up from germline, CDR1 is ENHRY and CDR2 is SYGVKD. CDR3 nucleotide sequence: TGTGCCACCGCCCCCCGCGGGGCTGATGAGCAGTTCTTC. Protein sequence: CATAPRGADEQFF.

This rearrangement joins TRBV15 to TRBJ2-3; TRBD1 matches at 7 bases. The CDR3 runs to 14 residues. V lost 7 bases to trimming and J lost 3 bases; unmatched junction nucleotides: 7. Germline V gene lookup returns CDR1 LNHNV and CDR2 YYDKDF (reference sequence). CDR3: CATTATGLTDTQYF. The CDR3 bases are TGTGCCACCACCGCGACAGGGCTTACAGATACGCAGTATTTT.

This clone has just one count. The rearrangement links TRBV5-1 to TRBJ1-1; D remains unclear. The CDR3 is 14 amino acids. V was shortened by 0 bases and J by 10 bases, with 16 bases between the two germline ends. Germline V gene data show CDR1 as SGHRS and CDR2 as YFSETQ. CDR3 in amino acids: CASSLGGNLPSAFF. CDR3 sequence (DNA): TGCGCCAGCAGCTTGGGGGGTAACCTTCCGTCAGCTTTCTTT. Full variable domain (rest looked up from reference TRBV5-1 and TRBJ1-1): KAGVTQTPRYLIKTRGQQVTLSCSPISGHRSVSWYQQTPGQGLQFLFEYFSETQRNKGNFPGRFSGRQFSNSRSEMNVSTLELGDSALYLCASSLGGNLPSAFFGQGTRLTVV.

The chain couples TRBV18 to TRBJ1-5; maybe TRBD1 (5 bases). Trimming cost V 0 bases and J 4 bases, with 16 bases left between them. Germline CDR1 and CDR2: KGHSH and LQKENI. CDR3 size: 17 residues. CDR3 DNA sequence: TGTGCCAGCTCACCACCGGGACTAACTTTGGGAAATCAGCCCCAGCATTTT. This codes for CASSPPGLTLGNQPQHF.

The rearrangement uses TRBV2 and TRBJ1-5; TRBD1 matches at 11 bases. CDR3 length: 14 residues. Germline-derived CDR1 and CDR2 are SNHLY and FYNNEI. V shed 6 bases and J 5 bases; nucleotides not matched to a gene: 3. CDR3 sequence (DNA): TGTGCCAGCAGGGACAGGGGGCCCTATCAGCCCCAGCATTTT. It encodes CASRDRGPYQPQHF.

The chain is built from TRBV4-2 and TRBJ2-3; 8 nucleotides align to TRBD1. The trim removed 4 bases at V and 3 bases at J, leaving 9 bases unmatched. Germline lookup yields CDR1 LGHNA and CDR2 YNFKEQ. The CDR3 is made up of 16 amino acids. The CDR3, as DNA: TGTGCCAGCAGCCTCCAACCCAGGGGGCAGACAGATACGCAGTATTTT. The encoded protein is CASSLQPRGQTDTQYF.

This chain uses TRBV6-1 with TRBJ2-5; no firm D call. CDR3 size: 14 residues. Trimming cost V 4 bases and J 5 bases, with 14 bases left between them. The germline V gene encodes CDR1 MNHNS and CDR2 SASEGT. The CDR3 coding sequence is TGTGCCAGCAGTGTGGGAACGGCCCGGGAGACCCAGTACTTC. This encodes CASSVGTARETQYF.

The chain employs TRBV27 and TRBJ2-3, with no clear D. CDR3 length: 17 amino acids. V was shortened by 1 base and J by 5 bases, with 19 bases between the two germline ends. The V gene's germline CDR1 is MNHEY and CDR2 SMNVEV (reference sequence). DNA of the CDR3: TGTGCCAGCAGTTTATACGTCAGCTCCATCGGTGGAGATACGCAGTATTTT. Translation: CASSLYVSSIGGDTQYF.

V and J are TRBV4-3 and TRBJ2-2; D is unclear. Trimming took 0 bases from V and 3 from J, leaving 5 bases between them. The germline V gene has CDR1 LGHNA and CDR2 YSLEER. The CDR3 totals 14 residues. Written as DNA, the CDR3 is TGCGCCAGCAGCCAAGAGTGGTACACCGGGGAGCTGTTTTTT. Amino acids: CASSQEWYTGELFF.

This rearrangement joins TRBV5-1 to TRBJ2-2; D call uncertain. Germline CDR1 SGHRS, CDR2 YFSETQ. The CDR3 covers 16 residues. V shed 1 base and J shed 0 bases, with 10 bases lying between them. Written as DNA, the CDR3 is TGCGCCAGCAGCTTGTTTCGCCGTTCGAACACCGGGGAGCTGTTTTTT. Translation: CASSLFRRSNTGELFF.

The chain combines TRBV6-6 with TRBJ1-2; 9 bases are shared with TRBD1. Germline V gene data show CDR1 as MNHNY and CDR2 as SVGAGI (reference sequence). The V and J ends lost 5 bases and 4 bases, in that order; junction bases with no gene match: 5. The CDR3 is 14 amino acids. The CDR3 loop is CASSPPGQGYGYTF. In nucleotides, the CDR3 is TGTGCCAGCAGTCCACCGGGACAGGGCTATGGCTACACCTTC.